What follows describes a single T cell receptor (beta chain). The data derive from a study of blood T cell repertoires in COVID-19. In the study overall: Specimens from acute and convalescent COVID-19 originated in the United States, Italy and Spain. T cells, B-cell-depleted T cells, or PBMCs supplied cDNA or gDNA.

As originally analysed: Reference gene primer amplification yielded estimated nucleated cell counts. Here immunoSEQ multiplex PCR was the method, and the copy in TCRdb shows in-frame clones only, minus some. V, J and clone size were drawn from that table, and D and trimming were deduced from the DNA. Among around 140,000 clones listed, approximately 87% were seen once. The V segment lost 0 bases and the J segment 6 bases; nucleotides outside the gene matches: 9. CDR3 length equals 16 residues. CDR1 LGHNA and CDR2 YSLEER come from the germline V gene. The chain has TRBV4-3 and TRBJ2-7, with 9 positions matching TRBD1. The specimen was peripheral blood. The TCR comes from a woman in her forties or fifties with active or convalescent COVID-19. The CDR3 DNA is TGCGCCAGCAGCCAAGATTACGGACAGGGGAGGGGCGAGCAGTACTTC. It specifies CASSQDYGQGRGEQYF.